This T cell receptor (beta chain) was recorded in a study of blood T cells in healthy people across ages. Whole-study findings and limits: The diversity estimates, figures obtained from one million T cells, were considered underestimates.

V was pared by 2 bases and J by 6 bases, with 8 bases of the junction left unmatched. Germline V gene sequence: CDR1 SGHAT, CDR2 FQDESV (reference sequence). The CDR3 is 15 residues long. Concerning this clonotype: The antigen is undetermined.

Combining a sample-barcoded 5' primer with a J-beta primer mix, a second PCR ran for roughly 7 to 11 cycles. Through a template-switch adaptor with 12 random nucleotides, each cDNA molecule received a tag. TCRdb reprocessed the 5' RACE reads via MiXCR and lists one record per CDR3 protein. The sample holds over 1,500,000 distinct CDR3 sequences, about 39% seen once. The sequenced material came from blood. The chain has TRBV11-1 and TRBJ1-1; TRBD1 aligns across 8 bases. The sequence was obtained from a human donor in good health. The CDR3 DNA is TGTGCCAGCAGCTTACCGACAGGGGCGGTGGCTGAAGCTTTCTTT. As protein: CASSLPTGAVAEAFF.